The next 10 T cell receptor beta chains were all read from a single sample in a study of technical replicates of blood from a handful of donors. TCRdb keeps only in-frame clones here, not all; method: immunoSEQ multiplex PCR. The data hold more than 65,000 clones, with 85% to 95% observed a single time. Sequenced: T cells isolated from PBMCs. All receptors come from a human donor in good health.

The chain joins TRBV28 to TRBJ2-1; tentatively, D is TRBD2 (6 bases). The CDR3 consists of 12 residues. The ends were cut back, 6 bases at V and 15 bases at J, with 18 bases in the middle. CDR1 and CDR2 (germline): MDHEN, SYDVKM. The CDR3, as DNA: TGTGCCAGCAGCCCAAGGGGACTTAGCAGGTTCTTC. Encoded protein: CASSPRGLSRFF.

The genes are TRBV11-3 and TRBJ2-3; TRBD2 agrees at 10 bases. Germline values: CDR1 SGHNT, CDR2 YENEEA. The V gene end was trimmed by 4 bases and the J gene end by 0 bases; junction bases not matched to a gene: 4. This CDR3 has 16 amino acids. The CDR3 sequence: CASSSWTSGSTDTQYF. The CDR3 bases are TGTGCCAGCAGCTCATGGACTAGCGGAAGCACAGATACGCAGTATTTT.

The chain has TRBV9 and TRBJ2-2; tentatively, D is TRBD2 (6 bases). The CDR3 is 13 residues long. Germline CDR1 SGDLS, CDR2 YYNGEE. The ends were cut back, 4 bases at V and 5 bases at J, with 9 bases in the middle. CDR3 sequence (DNA): TGTGCCAGCAGCATTAGCGGAACCGGGGAGCTGTTTTTT. This gives the protein CASSISGTGELFF. Based on the CDR3 plus reference TRBV9 and TRBJ2-2, the full variable domain is DSGVTQTPKHLITATGQRVTLRCSPRSGDLSVYWYQQSLDQGLQFLIQYYNGEERAKGNILERFSAQQFPDLHSELNLSSLELGDSALYFCASSISGTGELFFGEGSRLTVL.

V gene TRBV28 combines with J gene TRBJ2-7, with D perhaps matching TRBD1 (6 bases). From germline, CDR1 is MDHEN and CDR2 SYDVKM. The V gene lost 6 bases and the J gene lost 0 bases, with 15 bases spanning the gap. The CDR3 loop spans 15 amino acids. The chain's CDR3 is CASSYDRKFSYEQYF. The CDR3 DNA follows: TGTGCCAGCAGCTATGACAGGAAATTCTCCTACGAGCAGTACTTC.

This CDR3 reads CASSPRDFSSSYEQYF. The CDR3 DNA sequence: TGTGCCAGCAGCCCCCGGGACTTTTCGAGCTCCTACGAGCAGTACTTC. V is TRBV11-2 and J is TRBJ2-7, with a weak D call TRBD2 (6 bases). CDR3 length equals 16 residues. From germline, CDR1 is SGHAT and CDR2 FQNNGV. The V gene lost 5 bases and the J gene lost 0 bases, with 17 bases spanning the gap.

The V call is TRBV27, the J call TRBJ2-2; possibly TRBD2 for D (6 bases). Germline V CDR1 and CDR2: MNHEY, SMNVEV (reference sequence). V lost 3 bases, J lost 2 bases, and 7 bases lay in between. This CDR3 has 14 amino acids. The CDR3 DNA reads as TGTGCCAGCAGTTTCGGGGGAAACACCGGGGAGCTGTTTTTT. This gives the protein CASSFGGNTGELFF.

This clone was detected only once. V is TRBV4-3 and J is TRBJ2-2; 8 bases line up with TRBD1. After removal of 0 bases from V and 9 bases from J, the junction contained 15 bases not matched to a gene. The length of the CDR3 is 18 residues. Germline V gene data show CDR1 as LGHNA and CDR2 as YSLEER. The CDR3 DNA reads TGCGCCAGCAGCCAAGATCAACCGCAGGGGGCGATAGTCCGGGAGCTGTTTTTT. Its protein is CASSQDQPQGAIVRELFF.

This chain joins TRBV9 and TRBJ2-3; possibly TRBD1 for D (7 bases). The ends were cut back, 3 bases at V and 9 bases at J, with 20 bases in the middle. The CDR3 contains 15 residues. Germline V gives CDR1 SGDLS, CDR2 YYNGEE. The CDR3, as DNA: TGTGCCAGCAGCGGCACGGCCGAGACAGGGAGGACGCAGTATTTT. This translates into CASSGTAETGRTQYF.

The chain employs TRBV28 and TRBJ1-5; D might be TRBD1 (5 bases). Germline lookup yields CDR1 MDHEN and CDR2 SYDVKM. V was pared by 7 bases and J by 1 base, with 17 bases between. There are 16 residues in the CDR3. The CDR3 coding sequence is TGTGCCAGCACCCCCAGGGTTGCGTCGAGCAATCAGCCCCAGCATTTT. Amino acid sequence: CASTPRVASSNQPQHF.

V and J are TRBV5-1 and TRBJ2-5, with TRBD2 matching over 7 bases. This CDR3 spans 15 amino acids. J lost 4 bases, V lost 0 bases, and 6 bases had no gene match. Looked up from germline, CDR1 is SGHRS and CDR2 is YFSETQ. In DNA form, the CDR3 reads TGCGCCAGCAGCTTGGAATCGGGGGGTAGAGAGACCCAGTACTTC. Protein sequence: CASSLESGGRETQYF.